The sequence of this T cell receptor (beta chain) was determined in a study of blood T cells in healthy people across ages. The wider study: About one barcoded beta molecule per two T cells was captured by template switching.

The germline CDR1 and CDR2 sequences are MNHEY and SMNVEV (reference sequence). CDR3 length equals 16 residues. The V gene end was trimmed by 4 bases and the J gene end by 9 bases; junction bases not matched to a gene: 9. A second roughly 7 to 11 cycle PCR used barcoded and J-beta primers. TCRdb called the 5' RACE reads again in MiXCR, with one record for every CDR3 protein. The profile shows approximately 810,000 distinct CDR3 sequences, more than 25% of them singletons. This clonotype was picked up many times. The antigen is unknown. Whole-study findings and limits: Age showed a roughly linear inverse relationship with TCR beta diversity per million T cells.

The V and J genes are TRBV27 and TRBJ2-1; 13 bases are a match to TRBD2. The sequence was collected from an elderly woman in good health. Sequencing was carried out using blood. CDR3 protein: CASSSPGTSGVSEQFF. The DNA for the CDR3 is TGTGCCAGCAGTTCCCCCGGGACTAGCGGGGTTAGTGAGCAGTTCTTC.